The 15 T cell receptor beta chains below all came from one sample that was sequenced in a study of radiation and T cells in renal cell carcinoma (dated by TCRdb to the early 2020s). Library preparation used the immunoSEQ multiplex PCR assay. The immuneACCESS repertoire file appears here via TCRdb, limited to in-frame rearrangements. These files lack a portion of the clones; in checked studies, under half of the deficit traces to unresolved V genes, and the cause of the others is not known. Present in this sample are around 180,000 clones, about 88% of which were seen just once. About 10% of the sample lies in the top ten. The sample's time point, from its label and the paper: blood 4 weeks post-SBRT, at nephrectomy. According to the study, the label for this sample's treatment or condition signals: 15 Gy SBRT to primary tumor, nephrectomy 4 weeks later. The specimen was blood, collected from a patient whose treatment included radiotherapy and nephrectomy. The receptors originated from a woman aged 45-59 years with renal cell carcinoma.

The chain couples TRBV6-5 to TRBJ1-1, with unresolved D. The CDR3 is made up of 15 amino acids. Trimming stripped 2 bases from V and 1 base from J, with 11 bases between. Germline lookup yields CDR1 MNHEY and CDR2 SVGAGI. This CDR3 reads CASSYTFRGNTEAFF. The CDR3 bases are TGTGCCAGCAGTTACACCTTCCGGGGGAACACTGAAGCTTTCTTT.

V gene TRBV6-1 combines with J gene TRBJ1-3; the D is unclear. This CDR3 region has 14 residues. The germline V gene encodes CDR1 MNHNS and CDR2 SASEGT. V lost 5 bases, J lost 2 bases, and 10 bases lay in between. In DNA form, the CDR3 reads TGTGCCAGCAGTCCCACGTGGGCTGGAAACACCATATATTTT. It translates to CASSPTWAGNTIYF.

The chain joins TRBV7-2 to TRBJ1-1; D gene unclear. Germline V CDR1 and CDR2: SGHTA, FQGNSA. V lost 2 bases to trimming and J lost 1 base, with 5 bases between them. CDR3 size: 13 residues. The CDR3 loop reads CASSLNWNTEAFF. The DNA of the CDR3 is TGTGCCAGCAGCTTAAACTGGAACACTGAAGCTTTCTTT.

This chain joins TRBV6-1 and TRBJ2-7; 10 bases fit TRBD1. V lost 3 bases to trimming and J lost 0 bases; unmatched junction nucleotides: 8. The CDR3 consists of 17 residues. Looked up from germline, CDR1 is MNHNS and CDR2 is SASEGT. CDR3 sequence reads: CASSDNFGTGVSYEQYF. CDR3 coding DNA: TGTGCCAGCAGTGACAATTTTGGGACAGGGGTCTCCTACGAGCAGTACTTC.

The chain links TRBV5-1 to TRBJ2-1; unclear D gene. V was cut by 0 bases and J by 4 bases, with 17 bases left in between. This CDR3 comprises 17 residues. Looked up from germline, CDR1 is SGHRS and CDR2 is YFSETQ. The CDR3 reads CASSLASPYVIYNEQFF. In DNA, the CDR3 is TGCGCCAGCAGCTTGGCCTCTCCATATGTGATTTACAATGAGCAGTTCTTC.

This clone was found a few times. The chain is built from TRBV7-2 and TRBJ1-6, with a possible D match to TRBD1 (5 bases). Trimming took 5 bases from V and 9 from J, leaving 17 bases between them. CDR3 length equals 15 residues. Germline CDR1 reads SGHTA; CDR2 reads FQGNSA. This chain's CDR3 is CASSPDGAESSPLHF. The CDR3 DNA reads TGTGCCAGCAGCCCCGACGGGGCTGAGAGTTCACCCCTCCACTTT.

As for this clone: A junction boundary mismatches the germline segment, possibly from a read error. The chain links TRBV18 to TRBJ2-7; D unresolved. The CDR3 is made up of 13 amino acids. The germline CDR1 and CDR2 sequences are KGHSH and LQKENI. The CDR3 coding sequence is TGTGCCAGCTCCCCACAGACTCCCTACGAGCAGTACTTC. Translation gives CASSPQTPYEQYF.

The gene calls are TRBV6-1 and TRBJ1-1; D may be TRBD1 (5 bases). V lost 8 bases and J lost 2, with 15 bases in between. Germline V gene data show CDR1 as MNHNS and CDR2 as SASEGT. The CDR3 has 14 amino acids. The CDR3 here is CASRLTEFNTEAFF. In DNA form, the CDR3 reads TGTGCCAGCCGCCTGACAGAATTCAACACTGAAGCTTTCTTT.

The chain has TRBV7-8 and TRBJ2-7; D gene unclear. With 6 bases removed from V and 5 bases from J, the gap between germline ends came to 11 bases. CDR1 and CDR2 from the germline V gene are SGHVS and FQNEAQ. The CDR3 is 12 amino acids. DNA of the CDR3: TGTGCCAGCAGTCCCCCAAGCCACGAGCAGTACTTC. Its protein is CASSPPSHEQYF.

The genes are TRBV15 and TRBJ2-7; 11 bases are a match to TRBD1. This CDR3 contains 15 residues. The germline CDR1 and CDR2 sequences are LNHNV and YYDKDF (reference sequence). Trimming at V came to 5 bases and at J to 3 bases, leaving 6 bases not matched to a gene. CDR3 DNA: TGTGCCACCAGCTCTCGGGACAGGGGGATCTACGAGCAGTACTTC. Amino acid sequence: CATSSRDRGIYEQYF.

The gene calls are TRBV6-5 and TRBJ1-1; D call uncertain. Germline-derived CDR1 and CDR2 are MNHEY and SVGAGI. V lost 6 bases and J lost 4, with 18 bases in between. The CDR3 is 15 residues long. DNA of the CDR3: TGTGCCAGCAGAAGAAGAGGAGAGCGGGGCACTGAAGCTTTCTTT. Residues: CASRRRGERGTEAFF.

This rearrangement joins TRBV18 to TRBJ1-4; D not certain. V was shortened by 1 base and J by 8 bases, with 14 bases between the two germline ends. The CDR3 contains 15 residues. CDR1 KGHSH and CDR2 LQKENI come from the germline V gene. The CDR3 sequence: CASSPRGNAEEKLFF. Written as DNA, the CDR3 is TGTGCCAGCTCACCACGGGGAAATGCCGAGGAAAAACTGTTTTTT.

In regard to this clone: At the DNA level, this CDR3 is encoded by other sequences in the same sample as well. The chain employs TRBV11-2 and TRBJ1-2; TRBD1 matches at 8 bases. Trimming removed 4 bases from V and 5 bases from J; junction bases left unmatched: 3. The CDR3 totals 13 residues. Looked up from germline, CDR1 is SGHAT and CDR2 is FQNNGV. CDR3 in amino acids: CASSSDRGYGYTF. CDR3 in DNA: TGTGCCAGCAGCTCTGACAGGGGTTATGGCTACACCTTC.

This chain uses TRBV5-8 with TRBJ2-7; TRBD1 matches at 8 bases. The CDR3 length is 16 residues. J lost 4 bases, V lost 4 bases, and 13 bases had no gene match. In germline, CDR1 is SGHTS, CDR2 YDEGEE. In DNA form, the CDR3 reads TGTGCCAGCAGCCCACCGCCTCGGACAGGGTTATACGAGCAGTACTTC. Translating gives CASSPPPRTGLYEQYF.

The CDR3 bases are TGCGCCAGCAGCTCGGGGCAGGGGCTTTTCACAGATACGCAGTATTTT. As protein: CASSSGQGLFTDTQYF. The chain recombines TRBV5-1 with TRBJ2-3; a weak D match, TRBD1 (6 bases). The CDR3 length is 16 residues. Per germline, CDR1 SGHRS and CDR2 YFSETQ. Trimming shortened V by 3 bases and J by 2 bases, and 16 bases separated the two germline ends.